This T cell receptor beta chain stems from a study of blood T cell repertoires in COVID-19. The study counted Cohort 3 donors as recovered given two negative PCRs, clearance, or symptom resolution. Repertoires were generated with immunoSEQ multiplex PCR, while TCRdb's copy carries only in-frame clones and drops some. The repertoire holds about 350,000 clones, with roughly 87% as singletons. The sequence derives from a young woman who had recovered from COVID-19. Input material: PBMCs or T cells enriched from blood (not recorded which).

CDR3: CASSLVGLQYTGELFF. The DNA of the CDR3 is TGCGCCAGCAGCTTGGTGGGACTACAGTACACCGGGGAGCTGTTTTTT. The V gene is TRBV5-1, the J gene TRBJ2-2; 7 bases are shared with TRBD2. This CDR3 is built from 16 residues. J lost 3 bases, V lost 0 bases, and 5 bases had no gene match. Germline V lookup: CDR1 SGHRS, CDR2 YFSETQ.